This TCR beta chain was observed in a study of T-cell memory formation after mild COVID-19. One entry per CDR3 protein results from TCRdb running MiXCR on the 5' RACE reads. The sample lists more than 350,000 distinct CDR3 sequences; about 15% were seen once. The V gene lost 2 bases and the J gene lost 2 bases, with 10 bases spanning the gap. CDR3 length: 15 amino acids. The V and J genes are TRBV12-3 or TRBV12-4 and TRBJ2-1; tentatively, D is TRBD1 or TRBD2 (5 bases each). The sequence derives from a man younger than 30 who had mild COVID-19 (a few samples of this study predate the infection). Cell type and time point are not known. Sequencing was done on a sample of PBMCs or a T cell subset sorted from them (not recorded which). CDR3 coding DNA: TGTGCCAGCAGTTTAAGCCAGGGACCCTACAATGAGCAGTTCTTC. Translation gives CASSLSQGPYNEQFF.